These T cell receptor beta chains were read from a single sample in a study of blood T cell repertoires in COVID-19. Assay used: immunoSEQ multiplex PCR; TCRdb lists only in-frame clones, some missing. The sample records some 250,000 clones, 85% to 90% being singletons. The sample consisted of peripheral blood. These receptors were taken from a woman between 25 and 40 years old with COVID-19, enrolled during active disease. CDR3s include the opening cysteine and the closing phenylalanine or tryptophan. Fields, in order: D gene, clone size, J gene, V gene, CDR3 DNA, CDR3 protein. D genes are given only for firm matches. Clone size is shown for a subset of rows, as once, few, many or a class of expanded clone.

TRBD1 - TRBJ1-5 TRBV29-1 TGCAGCGTTTCCGCGACAGGGGATAAGGGATATAGCAATCAGCCCCAGCATTTT CSVSATGDKGYSNQPQHF
TRBD2 - TRBJ2-7 TRBV6-5 TGTGCCAGCAGGCAAGCGGGGGTTCAATACGAGCAGTACTTC CASRQAGVQYEQYF
- - TRBJ2-3 TRBV25-1 TGTGCCAGCAGTGACGGGGGCACAGATACGCAGTATTTT CASSDGGTDTQYF
- - TRBJ2-7 TRBV28 TGTGCCAGCAGTTTATCCTCATCGGGGGGCGGGCCCCAGTACTTC CASSLSSSGGGPQYF
- - TRBJ2-1 TRBV19 TGTGCCAGTAGCCAGCTAGCGACGGGAAACAATGAGCAGTTCTTC CASSQLATGNNEQFF
TRBD2 - TRBJ2-5 TRBV7-2 TGTGCCAGCAGCGTAACTAGCGGGGGGGTTCAAGAGACCCAGTACTTC CASSVTSGGVQETQYF
- few TRBJ2-2 TRBV10-1 TGCGCCAGCAGTGCCGGGTCGAACACCGGGGAGCTGTTTTTT CASSAGSNTGELFF
- once TRBJ2-3 TRBV15 TGTGCCACCAGCAGAGATCGGCTACAGGCGCTCACAGATACGCAGTATTTT CATSRDRLQALTDTQYF
TRBD1 - TRBJ2-2 TRBV7-9 TGTGCCAGCAGCCGAGACAGGGTAAACACCGGGGAGCTGTTTTTT CASSRDRVNTGELFF
TRBD2 - TRBJ2-5 TRBV7-2 TGTGCCAGCAGCCCACAGACTAGCGGGGGGCCTTACCAAGAGACCCAGTACTTC CASSPQTSGGPYQETQYF
TRBD1 once TRBJ2-2 TRBV14 TGTGCCAGCAGCCGACAGGGAAACACCGGGGAGCTGTTTTTT CASSRQGNTGELFF
- - TRBJ1-1 TRBV15 TGTGCCACCAGCACACTCAATCGACTCATTGAAGCTTTCTTT CATSTLNRLIEAFF
- - TRBJ1-1 TRBV19 TGTGCCAGTAGTCCCCTCGCAGGGGTAGACACTGAAGCTTTCTTT CASSPLAGVDTEAFF
- - TRBJ1-2 TRBV5-1 TGCGCCAGCAGCTTCGATATCAGCCTGACAGGTGGCGGTGGCTACACCTTC CASSFDISLTGGGGYTF
TRBD2 - TRBJ2-2 TRBV5-6 TGTGCCAGCAGCCCCCTAGCGGGGAACACCGGGGAGCTGTTTTTT CASSPLAGNTGELFF
TRBD1 - TRBJ2-2 TRBV10-3 TGTGCCATCAGTGAAGGACAGGGAGATGCCGGGGAGCTGTTTTTT CAISEGQGDAGELFF
- - TRBJ2-1 TRBV7-9 TGTGCCAGCAGCCTCCTTGCGGGGCCCAGGTACAATGAGCAGTTCTTC CASSLLAGPRYNEQFF
- - TRBJ2-1 TRBV4-1 TGCGCCAGCAGCCTACACGGGACACTCTACAATGAGCAGTTCTTC CASSLHGTLYNEQFF
TRBD2 - TRBJ2-5 TRBV3-1/TRBV3-2 TGTGCCAGCAGCTCGGGGACTAGCGGGGGGGCGGCCCAGTACTTC CASSSGTSGGAAQYF
TRBD2 - TRBJ2-5 TRBV2 TGTGCCAGCCCCCGGGAGGAGCGGGGATCCCAAGAGACCCAGTACTTC CASPREERGSQETQYF
- - TRBJ1-3 TRBV5-1 TGCGCCAGCAGCTTGGATCCACAACAAGGAAACACCATATATTTT CASSLDPQQGNTIYF
TRBD1 - TRBJ2-4 TRBV29-1 TGCAGCGTCGCCGACAGGGGCGGGAACATTCAGTACTTC CSVADRGGNIQYF
TRBD2 - TRBJ2-1 TRBV5-4 TGTGCCAGCAGAGCACGGACTAGCGGGGGGGCCGAGCAGTTCTTC CASRARTSGGAEQFF
- - TRBJ1-3 TRBV5-4 TGTGCCAGCAGCTTGGGTCTTAGCTCTGGAAACACCATATATTTT CASSLGLSSGNTIYF
- - TRBJ1-1 TRBV5-1 TGCGCCAGCAGCGACACAGGGTTCGGGTGGGGCACTGAAGCTTTCTTT CASSDTGFGWGTEAFF
- - TRBJ2-7 TRBV4-1 TGCGCCAGCAGCCAAGTCGCTCTAATAGCGGAATCCTACGAGCAGTACTTC CASSQVALIAESYEQYF
- - TRBJ1-4 TRBV7-6 TGTGCCAGCAGCACCACAGGGCGTGAGGGTGAAAAACTGTTTTTT CASSTTGREGEKLFF
TRBD2 - TRBJ2-1 TRBV2 TGTGCCAGCAGTGAGGGTCTCGCGGGGGGGTACAATGAGCAGTTCTTC CASSEGLAGGYNEQFF
TRBD1 - TRBJ2-7 TRBV5-4 TGTGCCAGCAGCTCCGGGACAGGGGGAGAGCAGTACTTC CASSSGTGGEQYF
- - TRBJ2-1 TRBV5-1 TGCGCCAGCAGCTTGGGAGACCAATGGGGGCATGAGCAGTTCTTC CASSLGDQWGHEQFF
TRBD2 - TRBJ2-2 TRBV27 TGTGCCAGCAGTTCGGGACTAGCGGGGGCGAACACCGGGGAGCTGTTTTTT CASSSGLAGANTGELFF
TRBD2 - TRBJ2-1 TRBV5-1 TGCGCCAGCAGCTTGGGACTAGCGGGGGGTGTCCCCTACAATGAGCAGTTCTTC CASSLGLAGGVPYNEQFF
- few TRBJ1-3 TRBV6-5 TGTGCCAGCAGTTTCGCCGGGGGGTTTGGAAACACCATATATTTT CASSFAGGFGNTIYF
- - TRBJ2-7 TRBV5-1 TGCGCCAGCAGCGGGCAGTTCTACGAGCAGTACTTC CASSGQFYEQYF
TRBD1 - TRBJ1-5 TRBV2 TGTGCCAGCAGTTTTAGACAGGGTGGTCAGCCCCAGCATTTT CASSFRQGGQPQHF
- - TRBJ2-7 TRBV2 TGTGCCAGCCTTTTCCGGCTAGAAAACCAACTTTACGAGCAGTACTTC CASLFRLENQLYEQYF
- - TRBJ2-7 TRBV11-2 TGTGCCAGCAGCCCTCACCGGGACTTCTACGAGCAGTACTTC CASSPHRDFYEQYF
- - TRBJ2-7 TRBV23-1 TGCGCCACCCAAGACAGGTCACACGAGCAGTACTTC CATQDRSHEQYF
TRBD1 - TRBJ1-2 TRBV6-5 TGTGCCAGCAGCCAGGGGGCGTATGGCTACACCTTC CASSQGAYGYTF
TRBD2 - TRBJ2-1 TRBV10-3 TGTGCCATCAGTGAGCGGGACTACCAAAACAATGAGCAGTTCTTC CAISERDYQNNEQFF
TRBD1 - TRBJ2-7 TRBV18 TGTGCCAGCTCACCCGACAGGGTTAAGGACGAGCAGTACTTC CASSPDRVKDEQYF
- few TRBJ2-1 TRBV11-2 TGTGCCAGCAGCCTGAGCTCCTACAATGAGCAGTTCTTC CASSLSSYNEQFF
- - TRBJ1-2 TRBV4-1 TGCGCCAGCAGCCAAGATTATAGCTGGGTCGGCTATGGCTACACCTTC CASSQDYSWVGYGYTF
- few TRBJ1-2 TRBV10-1 TGCGCCAGCAGTGATGGCAGGGTCTGGACCCCTGCCGGCTACACCTTC CASSDGRVWTPAGYTF
- - TRBJ2-3 TRBV5-8 TGTGCCAGCAGCTCCGAAGGTCGACTGGCCAGCACAGATACGCAGTATTTT CASSSEGRLASTDTQYF